These 17 T cell receptor beta chains share one sample of origin, sequenced in a study of blood T cell repertoires in COVID-19. Using immunoSEQ multiplex PCR, the repertoire was profiled, and TCRdb retains in-frame clones only, with some absent. The sample yields a few hundred thousand clones, around 89% seen once. The sequencing input was peripheral blood. These receptors originate from a man between 60 and 75 years old who had recovered from COVID-19.

The genes are TRBV5-6 and TRBJ1-1, with 10 bases identical to TRBD1. V shed 4 bases, J shed 4 bases, and the junction held 7 bases outside the gene matches. Germline V lookup: CDR1 SGHDT, CDR2 YYEEEE. The CDR3 runs 15 residues. The CDR3 protein is CASSRPGQGTTEAFF. DNA of the CDR3: TGTGCCAGCAGCCGACCGGGACAGGGGACCACTGAAGCTTTCTTT.

The V gene is TRBV7-8, the J gene TRBJ1-3; D remains unclear. This CDR3 region has 21 residues. Germline CDR1 SGHVS, CDR2 FQNEAQ. Trimming stripped 2 bases from V and 3 bases from J, with 29 bases between. The CDR3 nucleotides read TGTGCCAGCAGCTTAACCCCGCTTCGACCCGATGCAGGCTTTTTTGGAAACACCATATATTTT. Its protein product is CASSLTPLRPDAGFFGNTIYF.

This clone was picked up one time. The chain joins TRBV3-1 (or the pseudogene TRBV3-2) to TRBJ1-3; weak D call: TRBD1 (5 bases). The germline gives CDR1 LGHDT, CDR2 YNNKEL (reference sequence). This CDR3 comprises 14 residues. V was shortened by 1 base and J by 8 bases, with 12 bases between the two germline ends. The CDR3 here is CASSQVGGVDTIYF. The DNA for the CDR3 is TGTGCCAGCAGCCAAGTCGGAGGGGTGGACACCATATATTTT.

CDR3 residues: CATSRARSGGRTDTQYF. The CDR3 DNA follows: TGTGCCACCAGCAGAGCGAGGAGCGGGGGCCGCACAGATACGCAGTATTTT. The chain combines TRBV15 with TRBJ2-3, with 8 bases fitting TRBD2. Trimming removed 1 base from V and 1 base from J; junction bases left unmatched: 7. The CDR3 totals 17 residues. CDR1 LNHNV and CDR2 YYDKDF come from the germline V gene (reference sequence).

The gene calls are TRBV27 and TRBJ2-1; 10 bases line up with TRBD1. The J segment lost 8 bases and the V segment lost 4 bases, leaving 14 bases of the junction unmatched. The length of the CDR3 is 17 residues. Per germline, CDR1 MNHEY and CDR2 SMNVEV (reference sequence). CDR3 sequence (DNA): TGTGCCAGCAGTTCTTGGGGTCGGGACAGGGGAAAGGATGAGCAGTTCTTC. It yields the protein CASSSWGRDRGKDEQFF.

This chain links TRBV5-1 with TRBJ2-2; D is uncertain. From germline, CDR1 is SGHRS and CDR2 YFSETQ. V lost 7 bases to trimming and J lost 5 bases, with 18 bases between them. The CDR3 sequence is 15 residues long. CDR3 in amino acids: CASSPKITETGELFF. Here the CDR3 DNA reads TGCGCCAGCTCCCCAAAGATTACTGAGACCGGGGAGCTGTTTTTT.

The chain joins TRBV30 to TRBJ1-2; 8 bases fit TRBD1. Germline values: CDR1 GTSNPN, CDR2 SVGIG (reference sequence). This CDR3 region has 17 residues. V lost 1 base, J lost 0 bases, and 10 bases stayed unmatched. The CDR3 DNA reads as TGTGCCTGGAGTGCGTTCAGGACAGGGCCCTCTAACTATGGCTACACCTTC. It codes for CAWSAFRTGPSNYGYTF. The complete variable domain, with remaining parts taken from reference TRBV30 and TRBJ1-2, reads SQTIHQWPATLVQPVGSPLSLECTVEGTSNPNLYWYRQAAGRGLQLLFYSVGIGQISSEVPQNLSASRPQDRQFILSSKKLLLSDSGFYLCAWSAFRTGPSNYGYTFGSGTRLTVV.

This clone came up once. The V and J genes are TRBV7-2 and TRBJ2-7, with 10 bases that match TRBD2. This CDR3 spans 16 amino acids. After removal of 5 bases from V and 2 bases from J, the junction contained 9 bases not matched to a gene. Germline loops: CDR1 SGHTA, CDR2 FQGNSA. The CDR3 is CASSPISGGPPYEQYF. CDR3 nucleotide sequence: TGTGCCAGCAGCCCTATTAGCGGGGGGCCTCCCTACGAGCAGTACTTC. Filled out from reference TRBV7-2 and TRBJ2-7, the complete variable domain reads GAGVSQSPSNKVTEKGKDVELRCDPISGHTALYWYRQSLGQGLEFLIYFQGNSAPDKSGLPSDRFSAERTGGSVSTLTIQRTQQEDSAVYLCASSPISGGPPYEQYFGPGTRLTVT.

This clone showed up just once. V gene TRBV7-9 combines with J gene TRBJ1-2, with 10 bases lining up with TRBD1. CDR3 length: 19 residues. The germline V gene has CDR1 SEHNR and CDR2 FQNEAQ (reference sequence). J was trimmed by 8 bases and V by 3 bases; bases with no gene match: 21. DNA for the CDR3: TGTGCCAGCAGCTTGGGATCGGACAGGGGGAACAAAATCTTGCGGGGCTACACCTTC. It translates to CASSLGSDRGNKILRGYTF.

This clone was counted a single time. The V and J genes are TRBV5-4 and TRBJ1-2; 8 bases map to TRBD1. Per germline, CDR1 SGHNT and CDR2 YYREEE (reference sequence). The junction had 7 bases not matched to a gene; V was cut back by 4 bases and J by 8 bases. This CDR3 comprises 13 residues. CDR3 sequence reads: CASSPRGQWGYTF. The CDR3 DNA sequence: TGTGCCAGCAGCCCCAGGGGGCAGTGGGGCTACACCTTC.

The V gene is TRBV27, the J gene TRBJ2-2, with 7 nucleotides matching TRBD1. CDR3 length: 16 amino acids. V trimming: 5 bases; J trimming: 5 bases; junction bases outside the gene matches: 11. Germline CDR1 MNHEY, CDR2 SMNVEV (reference sequence). CDR3 in amino acids: CASSTLDRVGTGELFF. CDR3 sequence (DNA): TGTGCCAGCAGTACCCTCGACAGGGTTGGGACCGGGGAGCTGTTTTTT.

This sequence joins TRBV2 and TRBJ2-7; D call uncertain. V dropped 8 bases and J dropped 3 bases, with 11 bases sitting between them. CDR3 size: 12 residues. From germline, CDR1 is SNHLY and CDR2 FYNNEI. As DNA, the CDR3 is TGTGCCAGCCTCCGCGAGGTCTACGAGCAGTACTTC. It translates to CASLREVYEQYF. The full variable domain, its missing parts supplied by reference TRBV2 and TRBJ2-7, is EPEVTQTPSHQVTQMGQEVILRCVPISNHLYFYWYRQILGQKVEFLVSFYNNEISEKSEIFDDQFSVERPDGSNFTLKIRSTKLEDSAMYFCASLREVYEQYFGPGTRLTVT.

The chain combines TRBV3-1 (or the pseudogene TRBV3-2) with TRBJ2-1, with TRBD1 as a possible D gene (6 bases). Per germline, CDR1 LGHDT and CDR2 YNNKEL (reference sequence). The CDR3 totals 14 residues. Trimming shortened V by 4 bases and J by 7 bases, and 14 bases separated the two germline ends. CDR3 DNA: TGTGCCAGCAGCCGACCGACAGGCACGAATGAGCAGTTCTTC. Residues: CASSRPTGTNEQFF.

The chain has TRBV24-1 and TRBJ2-3; TRBD1 aligns across 8 bases. The CDR3 has 15 amino acids. V lost 7 bases and J lost 3; bases outside the gene matches: 8. Germline V lookup: CDR1 KGHDR, CDR2 SFDVKD. This CDR3 is CATRNRGELTDTQYF. As DNA, the CDR3 is TGTGCCACCAGGAACAGGGGGGAATTGACAGATACGCAGTATTTT.

V usage is TRBV11-3 and J usage is TRBJ1-1, with TRBD1 as a possible D gene (5 bases). CDR3 length: 13 residues. V lost 1 base, J lost 4 bases, and 7 bases lay in between. The germline V gene has CDR1 SGHNT and CDR2 YENEEA. CDR3: CASSLGRGTEAFF. CDR3 bases: TGTGCCAGCAGCTTAGGGAGGGGCACTGAAGCTTTCTTT.

The chain combines TRBV7-9 with TRBJ1-4; 9 nucleotides line up with TRBD1. Germline values: CDR1 SEHNR, CDR2 FQNEAQ (reference sequence). The CDR3 is 15 residues long. V was clipped by 1 base and J by 7 bases; unmatched bases: 4. Here the CDR3 DNA reads TGTGCCAGCAGCTTAGGGGACAGGGACATTGAAAAACTGTTTTTT. Translating gives CASSLGDRDIEKLFF.

The chain uses TRBV19 and TRBJ1-6; D ambiguous. Germline values: CDR1 LNHDA, CDR2 SQIVND (reference sequence). The CDR3 runs to 14 residues. V lost 5 bases, J lost 5 bases, and 10 bases lay in between. This CDR3 is CASSVQQNNSPLHF. The CDR3 DNA follows: TGTGCCAGTAGTGTACAGCAGAATAATTCACCCCTCCACTTT.